A selection of T cell receptor beta chains follows, all from one sample in a study of control samples from healthy donors and cancer patients. TCRdb's copy holds only in-frame clones and misses some; the assay was immunoSEQ multiplex PCR. Of some 120,000 clones in the sample, 75% to 95% were seen once. The material sequenced was blood. These TCRs come from a man younger than 35 in good health. Each CDR3 is given with its conserved first and last residue. A D gene is named only where the DNA matches it firmly.

TRBD1	TRBJ1-3	TRBV28	16	CASSSTYDREENTIYF	TGTGCCAGCAGTTCTACCTACGACAGGGAAGAAAACACCATATATTTT
NA	TRBJ1-1	TRBV2	12	CASRGVDTEAFF	TGTGCCAGCAGAGGGGTAGACACTGAAGCTTTCTTT
NA	TRBJ2-1	TRBV2	16	CASSEPSGGANNEQFF	TGTGCCAGCAGTGAACCATCAGGCGGGGCCAACAATGAGCAGTTCTTC
TRBD2	TRBJ2-1	TRBV11-3	18	CASSLDGTSGNAYNEQFF	TGTGCCAGCAGCTTAGATGGGACTAGCGGGAACGCTTACAATGAGCAGTTCTTC
TRBD2	TRBJ2-1	TRBV6-2/TRBV6-3	15	CASSILAATLNEQFF	TGTGCCAGCAGTATACTAGCGGCAACCCTCAATGAGCAGTTCTTC
NA	TRBJ1-1	TRBV3-1/TRBV3-2	15	CASSQQGKMNTEAFF	TGTGCCAGCAGCCAACAGGGGAAGATGAACACTGAAGCTTTCTTT
NA	TRBJ1-2	TRBV29-1	14	CSVERQQLNYGYTF	TGCAGCGTTGAGAGGCAGCAACTTAACTATGGCTACACCTTC
NA	TRBJ2-5	TRBV6-5	12	CASSNRVETQYF	TGTGCCAGCAGTAACAGGGTAGAGACCCAGTACTTC
NA	TRBJ2-1	TRBV5-5	15	CASSWGVFSYNEQFF	TGTGCCAGCAGCTGGGGGGTTTTCTCCTACAATGAGCAGTTCTTC
TRBD1	TRBJ1-1	TRBV29-1	12	CSVRQGHTEAFF	TGCAGCGTCAGACAGGGTCACACTGAAGCTTTCTTT
NA	TRBJ1-1	TRBV5-1	14	CASALDPGNTEAFF	TGCGCCAGCGCCCTGGACCCAGGGAACACTGAAGCTTTCTTT
NA	TRBJ1-3	TRBV30	12	CAWSVGSNTIYF	TGTGCCTGGAGTGTAGGTTCAAACACCATATATTTT
NA	TRBJ2-5	TRBV5-1	14	CASSLGAGQETQYF	TGCGCCAGCAGCTTGGGAGCGGGTCAAGAGACCCAGTACTTC
NA	TRBJ1-5	TRBV7-2	15	CASSLAVGGDQPQHF	TGTGCCAGCAGCTTAGCCGTGGGGGGGGATCAGCCCCAGCATTTT
NA	TRBJ1-1	TRBV29-1	12	CSVGAPNTEAFF	TGCAGCGTTGGGGCGCCGAACACTGAAGCTTTCTTT
NA	TRBJ2-3	TRBV12-1	12	CASSLYTDTQYF	TGTGCCAGCAGCCTATACACAGATACGCAGTATTTT
NA	TRBJ1-5	TRBV10-3	15	CAISENGLGKQPQHF	TGTGCCATCAGTGAAAATGGTTTAGGGAAACAGCCCCAGCATTTT
NA	TRBJ2-5	TRBV5-5	13	CASSMEGSETQYF	TGTGCCAGCAGTATGGAGGGATCGGAGACCCAGTACTTC